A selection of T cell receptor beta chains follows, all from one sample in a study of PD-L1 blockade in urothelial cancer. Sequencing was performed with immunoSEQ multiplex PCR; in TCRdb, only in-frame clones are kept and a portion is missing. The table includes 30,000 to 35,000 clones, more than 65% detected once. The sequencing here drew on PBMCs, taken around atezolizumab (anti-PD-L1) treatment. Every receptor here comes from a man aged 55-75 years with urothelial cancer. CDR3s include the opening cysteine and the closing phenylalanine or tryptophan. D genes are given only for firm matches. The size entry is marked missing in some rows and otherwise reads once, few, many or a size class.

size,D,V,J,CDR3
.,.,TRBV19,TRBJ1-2,CASSIRGNQGYTF
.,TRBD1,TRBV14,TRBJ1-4,CASSQDRDRGFAGNEKLFF
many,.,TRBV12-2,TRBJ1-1,CASRPWTGGNTEAFF
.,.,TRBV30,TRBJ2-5,CAWSVRGRGAARETQYF
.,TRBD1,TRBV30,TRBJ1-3,CAYKRDRAFRAIYF
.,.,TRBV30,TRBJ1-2,CAWSRSNYGYTF
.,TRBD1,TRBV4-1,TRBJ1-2,CASSQERQGLRGYTF
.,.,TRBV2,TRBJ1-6,CASSEYVGSPLHF
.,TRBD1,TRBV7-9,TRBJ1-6,CASSLGRTGGGSPLHF
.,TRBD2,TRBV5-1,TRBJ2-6,CASSLSRTSGHSGANVLTF
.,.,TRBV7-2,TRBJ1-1,CASSASGAFF
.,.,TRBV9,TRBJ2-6,CASSAQETGANVLTF
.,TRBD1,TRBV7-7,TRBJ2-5,CASTATGTGKETQYF
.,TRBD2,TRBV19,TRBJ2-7,CASSVSHGRAASYEQYF
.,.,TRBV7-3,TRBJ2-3,CASSLTRNPTVGDTQYF
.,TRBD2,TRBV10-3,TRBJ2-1,CAISGTSGRIHNEQFF
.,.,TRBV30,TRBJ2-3,CAWRNAGSGTDTQYF
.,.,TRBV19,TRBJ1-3,CASSIGLEPGNTIYF
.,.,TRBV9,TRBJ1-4,CASSVDPATNEKLFF
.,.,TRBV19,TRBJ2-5,CASSISHSKQETQYF
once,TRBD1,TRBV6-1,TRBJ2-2,CASRTGRGYTGELFF
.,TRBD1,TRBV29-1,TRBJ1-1,CSVDRANTEAFF
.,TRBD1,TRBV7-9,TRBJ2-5,CASSRTGVETQYF
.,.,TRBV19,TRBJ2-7,CASSPRDSGYEQYF
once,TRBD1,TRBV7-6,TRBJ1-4,CASSSGTALNEKLFF
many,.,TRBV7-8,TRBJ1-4,CASSLASGGSNEKLFF
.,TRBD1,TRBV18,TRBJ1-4,CASSPSGQGPEKLFF
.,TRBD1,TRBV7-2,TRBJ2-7,CASSDGQGYEQYF
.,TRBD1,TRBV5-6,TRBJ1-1,CASSFGTGGNTEAFF
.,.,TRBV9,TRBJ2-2,CASTRQGDTGELFF
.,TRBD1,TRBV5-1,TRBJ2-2,CASSLGQGNTGELFF
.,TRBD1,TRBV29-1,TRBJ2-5,CSVDVTGGPETQYF
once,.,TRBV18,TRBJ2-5,CASSPGGGIETQYF